The clone carrying this T cell receptor beta chain showed up many times. Its antigen is unknown. RNA transcripts were the template for amplifying TCR beta CDR3 regions. HTBI primers were employed in a first-round RT-PCR of the TCR CDR3. TCRdb itself ran the multiplex PCR reads through MiXCR, one entry per CDR3 protein. The profile covers about 600,000 distinct CDR3 sequences, with 12% to 15% appearing a single time and about 6.6% taken by the ten largest. The CDR3 contains 15 residues. The V and J ends lost 2 bases and 1 base respectively, with 9 bases between them. Germline V CDR1 and CDR2: MNHEY, SMNVEV (reference sequence). This specimen comes from a study of T cells in Graves' hyperthyroidism and ophthalmopathy. Findings and caveats of the study: Ophthalmopathy was told apart from stable hyperthyroidism by a 13 V-J model.

This TCR was sampled from a woman under 30 with Graves' ophthalmopathy. The genes are TRBV27 and TRBJ2-1; D not certain. Sequenced sample: blood. CDR3: CASSLPANSYNEQFF. The CDR3 DNA reads TGTGCCAGCAGTTTACCGGCAAATTCCTACAATGAGCAGTTCTTC.